These 12 T cell receptor beta chains were sequenced from one sample in a study of T cell changes during pregnancy in multiple sclerosis. TCRdb keeps only in-frame clones here, not all; method: immunoSEQ multiplex PCR. The sample records fewer than 60,000 clones, more than 90% being singletons. This sample comprised peripheral blood, obtained after pregnancy. These receptors came from a female donor in good health, enrolled as a control in a pregnancy study.

The rearrangement uses TRBV7-2 and TRBJ2-1; 8 positions agree with TRBD2. J was trimmed by 3 bases and V by 1 base; bases with no gene match: 8. CDR1 and CDR2 (germline): SGHTA, FQGNSA. The CDR3 has 17 amino acids. CDR3 amino acids: CASSLGLILAVYNEQFF. Here the CDR3 DNA reads TGTGCCAGCAGCTTAGGGCTCATACTAGCGGTCTACAATGAGCAGTTCTTC.

The chain has TRBV5-8 and TRBJ2-7; tentative D call: TRBD1 (6 bases). This CDR3 region has 18 residues. V was cut by 5 bases and J by 2 bases, with 26 bases left in between. CDR1 and CDR2 from the germline V gene are SGHTS and YDEGEE. CDR3 sequence (DNA): TGTGCCAGCAGTCCCAGCTTATACAGGGTAACAGCCCCCTACGAGCAGTACTTC. Its protein is CASSPSLYRVTAPYEQYF.

The V and J genes are TRBV5-8 and TRBJ2-3; possibly TRBD1 for D (5 bases). Germline CDR1 is SGHTS and CDR2 is YDEGEE. The CDR3 spans 15 residues. The V and J ends lost 0 bases and 0 bases respectively, with 8 bases between them. The CDR3 protein is CASSLEGASTDTQYF. CDR3 coding DNA: TGTGCCAGCAGCTTGGAAGGGGCTAGCACAGATACGCAGTATTTT.

The CDR3 sequence is CASSHRTATYEQYF. The CDR3 DNA reads TGTGCCAGCAGCCACCGGACAGCCACCTACGAGCAGTACTTC. This chain links TRBV6-5 with TRBJ2-7, with TRBD1 as a possible D gene (6 bases). Germline V gene lookup returns CDR1 MNHEY and CDR2 SVGAGI. The germline V and J ends were trimmed by 6 bases and 2 bases, with 14 bases remaining between them. The CDR3 contains 14 residues.

The chain joins TRBV2 to TRBJ2-7, with no clear D. There are 12 residues in the CDR3. The ends were cut back, 7 bases at V and 4 bases at J, with 11 bases in the middle. The germline V gene encodes CDR1 SNHLY and CDR2 FYNNEI. The CDR3 DNA reads as TGTGCCAGCACGACTTTTCATTACGAGCAGTACTTC. This sequence encodes CASTTFHYEQYF.

The chain uses TRBV7-6 and TRBJ2-3; D ambiguous. The CDR3 spans 13 residues. CDR1 is SGHVS and CDR2 is FNYEAQ in the germline V gene. V was shortened by 3 bases and J by 0 bases, with 4 bases between the two germline ends. CDR3 loop: CASSFLSTDTQYF. The CDR3 bases are TGTGCCAGCAGCTTCCTTAGCACAGATACGCAGTATTTT. Complete variable domain (other parts from reference TRBV7-6 and TRBJ2-3): GAGVSQSPRYKVTKRGQDVALRCDPISGHVSLYWYRQALGQGPEFLTYFNYEAQQDKSGLPNDRFSAERPEGSISTLTIQRTEQRDSAMYRCASSFLSTDTQYFGPGTRLTVL.

The chain joins TRBV7-9 to TRBJ1-2; 10 nucleotides match TRBD1. The V gene end was trimmed by 5 bases and the J gene end by 3 bases; junction bases not matched to a gene: 9. The CDR3 sequence is 16 residues long. The germline V gene has CDR1 SEHNR and CDR2 FQNEAQ (reference sequence). The DNA of the CDR3 is TGTGCCAGCAGCAAGACAGGGGGCTTTGTCGACTATGGCTACACCTTC. It translates to CASSKTGGFVDYGYTF.

The rearrangement joins TRBV11-3 to TRBJ1-1; TRBD1 matches at 9 bases. This CDR3 is built from 15 residues. Germline CDR1 reads SGHNT; CDR2 reads YENEEA. V dropped 3 bases and J dropped 2; count of bases not matched to a gene: 4. CDR3 DNA sequence: TGTGCCAGCAGCTTCACAGGGGGCAGTAACACTGAAGCTTTCTTT. Amino acids: CASSFTGGSNTEAFF.

This clone was observed a single time. The genes are TRBV5-1 and TRBJ1-2; 9 bases are shared with TRBD1. The CDR3 runs 15 residues. J was trimmed by 2 bases and V by 2 bases; bases with no gene match: 4. Germline CDR1 and CDR2: SGHRS and YFSETQ. The DNA of the CDR3 is TGCGCCAGCAGCTTCGAGGGGACAGGGAACTATGGCTACACCTTC. Translation gives CASSFEGTGNYGYTF.

This sequence joins TRBV7-9 and TRBJ2-7, with 9 bases matching TRBD1. V gave up 5 bases and J gave up 9 bases; unmatched junction bases: 2. The CDR3 extends over 11 amino acids. Germline V lookup: CDR1 SEHNR, CDR2 FQNEAQ (reference sequence). CDR3 loop: CASSMDRGQYF. DNA of the CDR3: TGTGCCAGCAGCATGGACAGGGGGCAGTACTTC.

This chain connects TRBV27 to TRBJ2-7, with 11 bases that match TRBD1. Germline V CDR1 and CDR2: MNHEY, SMNVEV (reference sequence). Unmatched junction bases numbered 2, after V lost 0 bases and J lost 4 bases. The CDR3 runs 15 residues. The CDR3 loop reads CASSLSGDRGYEQYF. In nucleotides, the CDR3 is TGTGCCAGCAGTTTATCCGGGGACAGGGGGTACGAGCAGTACTTC.

This chain joins TRBV28 and TRBJ1-1, with D possibly being TRBD1 (5 bases). The CDR3 has 15 residues. Trimming left V 5 bases short and J 2 bases short, with 15 bases between. Germline-derived CDR1 and CDR2 are MDHEN and SYDVKM. Written as DNA, the CDR3 is TGTGCCAGCAGTGATCCGGGTAGGGGTAACACTGAAGCTTTCTTT. As protein: CASSDPGRGNTEAFF.